The rows below give T cell receptor beta chains drawn from one sample of a study of OX40 agonist ivuxolimab in advanced cancers. Repertoires were generated with immunoSEQ multiplex PCR, while TCRdb's copy carries only in-frame clones and drops some. Of more than 80,000 clones in the sample, around 90% are singletons; the top ten hold less than 1.5%. The specimen was CD4+ or CD8+ T cells sorted from blood, collected in a trial of the OX40 agonist ivuxolimab. All receptors come from an adult with an advanced solid tumor such as melanoma, head and neck, liver or kidney cancer. Both conserved end residues are part of each CDR3. D genes are given only for firm matches. Not all rows give a size; the values are once, few, many and, for expanded clones, a class.

v_gene	d_gene	j_gene	abundance	CDR3nt	CDR3aa
TRBV23-1	.	TRBJ2-2	.	TGCGCCAGCAGCCAAAATAGGAAGGGGTTGGTCGGGGAGCTGTTTTTT	CASSQNRKGLVGELFF
TRBV28	TRBD1	TRBJ1-5	.	TGTGCCAGCAGTCTTCAGGGGGAGCATCAGCCCCAGCATTTT	CASSLQGEHQPQHF
TRBV2	.	TRBJ1-2	.	TGTGCCAGCAGTGAAGACATCCACGCTGCGGGAGGCTACACCTTC	CASSEDIHAAGGYTF
TRBV30	TRBD2	TRBJ2-2	.	TGTGCCTGGAGAGGCGGGAGCGGCCCCGGGGAGCTGTTTTTT	CAWRGGSGPGELFF
TRBV9	.	TRBJ2-6	.	TGTGCCAGCAGCCCCAATTTACTAAGCTCTGGGGCCAACGTCCTGACTTTC	CASSPNLLSSGANVLTF
TRBV19	TRBD2	TRBJ2-7	.	TGTGCCAGTAGGGTTAGCGGGGGACCCTCCTACGAGCAGTACTTC	CASRVSGGPSYEQYF
TRBV30	TRBD2	TRBJ2-1	.	TGTGCCCAGACTAGCGGGAACGACAATGAGCAGTTCTTC	CAQTSGNDNEQFF
TRBV23-1	.	TRBJ1-1	.	TGCGCCAGCAGTCAATCAATCAAAGGGCGTACGAGTAACACTGAAGCTTTCTTT	CASSQSIKGRTSNTEAFF
TRBV27	TRBD1	TRBJ1-4	.	TGTGCCAGCAGCTCCACGGTCAGGGGGCCGACTAATGAAAAACTGTTTTTT	CASSSTVRGPTNEKLFF
TRBV14	.	TRBJ1-4	.	TGTGCCAGCAGCGACCGGACAGCTTATAATGAAAAACTGTTTTTT	CASSDRTAYNEKLFF
TRBV4-3	.	TRBJ2-5	.	TGCGCCAGCAGCCAAGGATGGGGAGGCCAAGAGACCCAGTACTTC	CASSQGWGGQETQYF
TRBV28	TRBD1	TRBJ1-1	.	TGTGCCAGCAGGTCGGGACAGGGCACTAAAGCTTTCTTT	CASRSGQGTKAFF
TRBV5-1	.	TRBJ1-3	.	TGCGCCAGCAGCTTGAGCCCCACAGGGTTCTCTGGAAACACCATATATTTT	CASSLSPTGFSGNTIYF
TRBV30	TRBD1	TRBJ2-7	.	TGTGCCTGGACCCGCGGTGGGACAGGCAGCTCCTACGAGCAGTACTTC	CAWTRGGTGSSYEQYF
TRBV29-1	TRBD2	TRBJ2-1	once	TGCAGCGGAGGGGGACTAGCGGGGGTTTCCTCCTACAATGAGCAGTTCTTC	CSGGGLAGVSSYNEQFF
TRBV19	TRBD1	TRBJ2-5	few	TGTGCCAGTGCCAAGACAGGGATACAAGAGACCCAGTACTTC	CASAKTGIQETQYF
TRBV28	.	TRBJ1-1	.	TGTGCCAGCGGGGGACTATATGAAGCTTTCTTT	CASGGLYEAFF
TRBV11-3	TRBD2	TRBJ2-4	.	TGTGCCAGCAGTCCTAGCGGGGGGGTAGCCAAAAACATTCAGTACTTC	CASSPSGGVAKNIQYF
TRBV30	.	TRBJ1-1	.	TGTGCCTGGAGTGTATCAATGAACACTGAAGCTTTCTTT	CAWSVSMNTEAFF
TRBV29-1	.	TRBJ1-3	.	TGCAGCGTTGAATGGGGAAACACCATATATTTT	CSVEWGNTIYF
TRBV7-8	.	TRBJ1-5	.	TGTGCCAGCAGCCCTCAACGGGAGTTCAATCAGCCCCAGCATTTT	CASSPQREFNQPQHF
TRBV6-4	TRBD1	TRBJ2-1	.	TGTGCCAGCAGAAAAGACAGGGGCTCCTACAATGAGCAGTTCTTC	CASRKDRGSYNEQFF